This is a list of T cell receptor gamma chains from one sample in a study of gammadelta T cells in human blood. TCRdb re-identified clones in the RT-PCR reads via CATT. In the table there are about 900 gamma-chain clones, roughly 10% of which are singletons. Sample: non-Vgamma9Vdelta2 gamma-delta T cells from infant blood. The receptors stem from a human donor. Both conserved end residues are part of each CDR3. Each record gives: J gene, CDR3 length, V gene, clone size, CDR3 protein, CDR3 DNA. Not all rows give a size; the values are once, few, many and, for expanded clones, a class.

j_call: TRGJP2
cdr3_length: 15
v_call: TRGV8
clone_size: large
cdr3_aa: CATWTLHSSDWIKTF
cdr3_nt: TGTGCCACCTGGACCCTCCATAGTAGTGATTGGATCAAGACGTTT

j_call: TRGJ1/TRGJ2
cdr3_length: 11
v_call: TRGV5
clone_size: large
cdr3_aa: CATWDRLVKLF
cdr3_nt: TGTGCCACCTGGGACAGGCTTGTGAAACTCTTT

j_call: TRGJP2
cdr3_length: 14
v_call: TRGV2
clone_size: large
cdr3_aa: CATWDGGSDWIKTF
cdr3_nt: TGTGCCACCTGGGACGGGGGTAGTGATTGGATCAAGACGTTT

j_call: TRGJ1/TRGJ2
cdr3_length: 12
v_call: TRGV10
clone_size: few
cdr3_aa: CAAWDYYYKKLF
cdr3_nt: TGTGCTGCGTGGGATTATTATTATAAGAAACTCTTT

j_call: TRGJ1/TRGJ2
cdr3_length: 15
v_call: TRGV2
clone_size: .
cdr3_aa: CATWDGPRSDYKKLF
cdr3_nt: TGTGCCACATGGGACGGGCCAAGGAGTGATTATAAGAAACTCTTT

j_call: TRGJ1/TRGJ2
cdr3_length: 11
v_call: TRGV5
clone_size: large
cdr3_aa: CATWDRPQKLF
cdr3_nt: TGTGCCACCTGGGACAGGCCCCAGAAACTCTTT

j_call: TRGJ1/TRGJ2
cdr3_length: 13
v_call: TRGV8
clone_size: few
cdr3_aa: CATWDNSMVGKLF
cdr3_nt: TGTGCCACCTGGGATAACTCGATGGTTGGGAAACTCTTT

j_call: TRGJP2
cdr3_length: 12
v_call: TRGV8
clone_size: medium-sized
cdr3_aa: CATWDGDWIKTF
cdr3_nt: TGTGCCACCTGGGATGGTGATTGGATCAAGACGTTT

j_call: TRGJ1/TRGJ2
cdr3_length: 11
v_call: TRGV4
clone_size: .
cdr3_aa: CATWGGGVQLF
cdr3_nt: TGTGCCACCTGGGGTGGGGGGGTGCAGCTCTTT

j_call: TRGJ1/TRGJ2
cdr3_length: 14
v_call: TRGV4
clone_size: medium-sized
cdr3_aa: CATWDGPDYYKKLF
cdr3_nt: TGTGCCACCTGGGATGGGCCTGATTATTATAAGAAACTCTTT

j_call: TRGJ1/TRGJ2
cdr3_length: 17
v_call: TRGV11
clone_size: medium-sized
cdr3_aa: CTTVPAGLGGYRSEKLF
cdr3_nt: .

j_call: TRGJ1/TRGJ2
cdr3_length: 12
v_call: TRGV4
clone_size: .
cdr3_aa: CATWDGHGEKLF
cdr3_nt: TGTGCCACCTGGGATGGGCATGGGGAGAAACTCTTT

j_call: TRGJ1/TRGJ2
cdr3_length: 13
v_call: TRGV2
clone_size: large
cdr3_aa: CATWDSYYYKKLF
cdr3_nt: TGTGCCACCTGGGACAGCTATTATTATAAGAAACTCTTT

j_call: TRGJ1/TRGJ2
cdr3_length: 14
v_call: TRGV2
clone_size: large
cdr3_aa: CATWDGRGHYKKLF
cdr3_nt: TGTGCCACCTGGGACGGTAGGGGACATTATAAGAAACTCTTT

j_call: TRGJ1/TRGJ2
cdr3_length: 10
v_call: TRGV5
clone_size: large
cdr3_aa: CATWDRSKLF
cdr3_nt: TGTGCCACCTGGGACAGGTCGAAACTCTTT

j_call: TRGJP2
cdr3_length: 19
v_call: TRGV2
clone_size: few
cdr3_aa: CATWDGHITEYSSDWIKTF
cdr3_nt: TGTGCCACCTGGGACGGCCACATAACGGAATATAGTAGTGATTGGATCAAGACGTTT

j_call: TRGJ1/TRGJ2
cdr3_length: 11
v_call: TRGV2
clone_size: medium-sized
cdr3_aa: CATWDHYKKLF
cdr3_nt: TGTGCCACCTGGGATCATTATAAGAAACTCTTT

j_call: TRGJ1/TRGJ2
cdr3_length: 13
v_call: TRGV2
clone_size: .
cdr3_aa: CATWDGPYYKKLF
cdr3_nt: TGTGCCACCTGGGACGGGCCCTATTATAAGAAACTCTTT

j_call: TRGJ1/TRGJ2
cdr3_length: 15
v_call: TRGV4
clone_size: medium-sized
cdr3_aa: CATWDGHDGAFGKLF
cdr3_nt: TGTGCCACCTGGGATGGTCATGACGGGGCATTTGGGAAACTCTTT

j_call: TRGJP1
cdr3_length: 19
v_call: TRGV10
clone_size: large
cdr3_aa: CAAWDWVLLPYTTGWFKIF
cdr3_nt: TGTGCTGCGTGGGATTGGGTACTTCTCCCTTATACCACTGGTTGGTTCAAGATATTT

j_call: TRGJ1/TRGJ2
cdr3_length: 11
v_call: TRGV8
clone_size: large
cdr3_aa: CATWERYKKLF
cdr3_nt: TGTGCCACCTGGGAAAGATATAAGAAACTCTTT

j_call: TRGJ1/TRGJ2
cdr3_length: 11
v_call: TRGV4
clone_size: large
cdr3_aa: CATWRYYKKLF
cdr3_nt: TGTGCCACTTGGAGGTATTATAAGAAACTCTTT

j_call: TRGJP2
cdr3_length: 15
v_call: TRGV2
clone_size: large
cdr3_aa: CATWDGPSSDWIKTF
cdr3_nt: TGTGCCACCTGGGACGGGCCAAGTAGTGATTGGATCAAGACGTTT

j_call: TRGJ1/TRGJ2
cdr3_length: 16
v_call: TRGV5P
clone_size: large
cdr3_aa: CATWVKSKLIYYKKLF
cdr3_nt: TGTGCCACCTGGGTCAAGTCCAAATTGATTTATTATAAGAAACTCTTT

j_call: TRGJ1/TRGJ2
cdr3_length: 9
v_call: TRGV8
clone_size: few
cdr3_aa: CATWYKKLF
cdr3_nt: TGTGCCACCTGGTATAAGAAACTCTTT